This TCR beta chain was documented in a study of read filtering for tumor transcriptome and immune sequencing. At the level of the study: Patients were 16 to 20 male and approximately 14 female, mean age approximately 60 years, range 47 to 80. RNA-seq yielded only roughly 85 to 1,400 TCR reads, IR-seq about 3.5 to 10.27 million.

Notes on the study in general: About 82% of IR-seq clonotypes had a single read, yet these held about 3.4% of reads.

This clonotype was recorded at least ten times. Its antigen is unknown. Germline loops: CDR1 DFQATT, CDR2 SNEGSKA (reference sequence). The junction had 8 bases not matched to a gene; V was cut back by 3 bases and J by 2 bases. The length of the CDR3 is 15 residues. The library was built from about 370 ng RNA with molecular barcoded adaptors for alpha/delta and beta/gamma chains. TCRdb ran MiXCR on the reads and lists one entry per CDR3 protein. In the table there are 50,000 to 65,000 distinct CDR3 sequences, roughly 18% of which are singletons. V usage is TRBV20-1 and J usage is TRBJ2-3; 7 bases are a match to TRBD2. Sequencing input: a population of CD138-negative cells sorted from bone marrow. The receptor's source is a donor aged 40 or over with multiple myeloma. CDR3 DNA: TGCAGTGCTAGGCCTGGGGGGGAGAACACAGATACGCAGTATTTT. As protein: CSARPGGENTDTQYF.